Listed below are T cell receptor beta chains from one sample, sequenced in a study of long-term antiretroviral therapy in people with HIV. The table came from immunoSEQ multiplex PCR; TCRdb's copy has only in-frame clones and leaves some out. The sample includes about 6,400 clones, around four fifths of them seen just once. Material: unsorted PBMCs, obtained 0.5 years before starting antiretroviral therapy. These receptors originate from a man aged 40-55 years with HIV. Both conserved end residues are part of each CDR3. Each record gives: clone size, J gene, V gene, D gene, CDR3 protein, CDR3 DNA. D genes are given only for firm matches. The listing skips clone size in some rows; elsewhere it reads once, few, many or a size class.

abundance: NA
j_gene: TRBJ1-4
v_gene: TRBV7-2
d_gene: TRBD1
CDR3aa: CASSPPGGLREKLFF
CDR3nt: TGTGCCAGCAGCCCCCCAGGGGGGTTGCGGGAAAAACTGTTTTTT

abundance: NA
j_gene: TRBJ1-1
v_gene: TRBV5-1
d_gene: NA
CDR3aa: CASSPGYSGDTEAFF
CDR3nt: TGCGCCAGCAGCCCCGGGTACTCCGGAGACACTGAAGCTTTCTTT

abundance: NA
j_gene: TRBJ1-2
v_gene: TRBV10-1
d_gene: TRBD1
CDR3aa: CASSGTRGPRYGYTF
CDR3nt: TGCGCCAGCAGTGGCACCAGGGGGCCTCGCTATGGCTACACCTTC

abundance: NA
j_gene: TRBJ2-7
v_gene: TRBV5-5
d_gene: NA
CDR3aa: CASSEGVGTVVNEQYF
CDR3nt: TGTGCCAGCAGCGAAGGGGTAGGGACGGTGGTCAACGAGCAGTACTTC

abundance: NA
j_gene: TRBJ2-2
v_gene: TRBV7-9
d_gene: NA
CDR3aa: CASSTGSTGELFF
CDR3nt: TGTGCCAGCAGCACAGGGTCTACCGGGGAGCTGTTTTTT

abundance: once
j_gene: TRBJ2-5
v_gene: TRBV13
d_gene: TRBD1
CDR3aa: CASSLGTGVQETQYF
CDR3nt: TGTGCCAGCAGCTTAGGGACAGGGGTCCAAGAGACCCAGTACTTC

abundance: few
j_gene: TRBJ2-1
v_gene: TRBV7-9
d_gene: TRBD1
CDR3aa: CASSSSQGNEQFF
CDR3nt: TGTGCCAGCAGTTCCTCACAGGGGAATGAGCAGTTCTTC

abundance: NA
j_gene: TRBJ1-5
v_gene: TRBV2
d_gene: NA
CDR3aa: CASSESGGSSNQPQHF
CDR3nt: TGTGCCAGCAGTGAATCGGGGGGCTCGAGCAATCAGCCCCAGCATTTT

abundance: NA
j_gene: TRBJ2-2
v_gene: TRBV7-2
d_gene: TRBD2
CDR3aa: CASSFSTSGGAPGELFF
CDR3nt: TGTGCCAGCAGCTTTTCGACTAGCGGGGGTGCTCCCGGGGAGCTGTTTTTT

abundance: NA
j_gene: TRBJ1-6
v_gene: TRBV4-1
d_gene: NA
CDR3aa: CASSHSGGPLHF
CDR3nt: TGCGCCAGCAGCCACTCGGGGGGGCCCCTCCACTTT

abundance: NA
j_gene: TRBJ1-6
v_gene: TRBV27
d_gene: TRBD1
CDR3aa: CASSPLTGSSPLHF
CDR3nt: TGTGCCAGCAGTCCTCTGACAGGGTCTTCACCCCTCCACTTT

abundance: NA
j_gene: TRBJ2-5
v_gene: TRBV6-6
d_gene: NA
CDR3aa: CASSPRSGLETQYF
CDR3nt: TGTGCCAGCAGCCCCCGATCGGGTTTAGAGACCCAGTACTTC

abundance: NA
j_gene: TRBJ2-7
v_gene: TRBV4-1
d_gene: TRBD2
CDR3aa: CASSQTSSYEQYF
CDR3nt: TGCGCCAGCAGCCAGACTAGCAGTTACGAGCAGTACTTC

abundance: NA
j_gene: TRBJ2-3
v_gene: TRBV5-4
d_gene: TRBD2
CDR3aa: CASSLGLAGGEDTQYF
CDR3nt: TGTGCCAGCAGCCTGGGACTAGCGGGGGGGGAGGATACGCAGTATTTT

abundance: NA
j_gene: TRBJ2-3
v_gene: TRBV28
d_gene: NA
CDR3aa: CASSLPSPDTQYF
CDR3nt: TGTGCCAGCAGTTTACCCTCCCCAGATACGCAGTATTTT

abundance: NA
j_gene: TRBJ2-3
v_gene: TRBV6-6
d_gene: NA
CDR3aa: CASSYSSGADTQYF
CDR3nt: TGTGCCAGCAGTTACTCGAGCGGAGCAGATACGCAGTATTTT

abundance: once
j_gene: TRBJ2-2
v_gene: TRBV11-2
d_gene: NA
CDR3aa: CASSLASSTGELFF
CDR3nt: TGTGCCAGCAGCTTAGCTAGTTCCACCGGGGAGCTGTTTTTT

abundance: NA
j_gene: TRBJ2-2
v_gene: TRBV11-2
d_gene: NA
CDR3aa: CASSLGLAGANTGELFF
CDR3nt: TGTGCCAGCAGCTTAGGGCTTGCGGGGGCAAACACCGGGGAGCTGTTTTTT

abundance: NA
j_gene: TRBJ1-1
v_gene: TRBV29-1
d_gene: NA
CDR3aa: CSVVLGFNTEAFF
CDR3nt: TGCAGCGTTGTGCTGGGGTTCAACACTGAAGCTTTCTTT

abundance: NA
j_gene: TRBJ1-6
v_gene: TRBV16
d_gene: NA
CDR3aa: CASSQEIGKYNSPLHF
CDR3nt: TGTGCCAGCAGCCAAGAGATCGGGAAATATAATTCACCCCTCCACTTT

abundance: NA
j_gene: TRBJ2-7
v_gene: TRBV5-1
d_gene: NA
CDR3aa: CASSPLNGLPYEQYF
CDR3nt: TGCGCCAGCAGCCCCCTGAATGGGCTCCCCTACGAGCAGTACTTC

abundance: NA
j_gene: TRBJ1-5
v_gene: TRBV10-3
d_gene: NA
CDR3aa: CAISENNNQPQHF
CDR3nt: TGTGCCATCAGTGAGAACAACAATCAGCCCCAGCATTTT

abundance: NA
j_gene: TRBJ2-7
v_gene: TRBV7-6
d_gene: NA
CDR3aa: CASSLDWTFSYEQYF
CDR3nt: TGTGCCAGCAGCTTAGATTGGACCTTCTCCTACGAGCAGTACTTC

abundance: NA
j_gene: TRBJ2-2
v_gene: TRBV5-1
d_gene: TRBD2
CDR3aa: CASSLLQGLGTGELFF
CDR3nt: TGCGCCAGCAGCTTGTTACAAGGACTAGGCACCGGGGAGCTGTTTTTT